This TCR beta chain was recovered during a study of OX40 agonist ivuxolimab in advanced cancers. The trim removed 5 bases at V and 2 bases at J, leaving 4 bases unmatched. Germline CDR1 SGHTS, CDR2 YDEGEE. The CDR3 totals 14 residues. Some clones are missing from TCRdb's copy, which holds only in-frame ones; the method was immunoSEQ multiplex PCR. The data show 30,000 to 40,000 clones, 80% to 90% seen once. This clonotype was obtained from an adult with an advanced solid tumor such as melanoma, head and neck, liver or kidney cancer. The chain recombines TRBV5-8 with TRBJ1-1; 9 nucleotides line up with TRBD1. The source was CD4+ or CD8+ T cells sorted from blood, collected in a trial of the OX40 agonist ivuxolimab. CDR3 in amino acids: CASRDRGFNTEAFF. The CDR3 DNA is TGTGCCAGCAGAGACAGGGGGTTCAACACTGAAGCTTTCTTT. Full variable domain (missing parts from reference TRBV5-8 and TRBJ1-1): EAGVTQSPTHLIKTRGQQATLRCSPISGHTSVYWYQQALGLGLQFLLWYDEGEERNRGNFPPRFSGRQFPNYSSELNVNALELEDSALYLCASRDRGFNTEAFFGQGTRLTVV.